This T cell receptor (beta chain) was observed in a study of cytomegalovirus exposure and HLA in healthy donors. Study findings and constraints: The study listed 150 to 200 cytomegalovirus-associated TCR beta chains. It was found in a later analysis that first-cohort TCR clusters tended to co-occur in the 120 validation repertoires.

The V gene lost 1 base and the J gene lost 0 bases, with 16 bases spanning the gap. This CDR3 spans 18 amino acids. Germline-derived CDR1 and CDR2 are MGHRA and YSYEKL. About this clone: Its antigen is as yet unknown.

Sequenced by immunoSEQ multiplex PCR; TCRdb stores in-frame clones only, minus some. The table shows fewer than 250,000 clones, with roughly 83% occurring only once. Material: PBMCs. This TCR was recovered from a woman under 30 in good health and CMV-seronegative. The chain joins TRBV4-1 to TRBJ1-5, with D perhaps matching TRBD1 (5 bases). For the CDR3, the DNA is TGCGCCAGCAGCCAAGTCGGGGGACGTGGATTTAGCAATCAGCCCCAGCATTTT. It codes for CASSQVGGRGFSNQPQHF.